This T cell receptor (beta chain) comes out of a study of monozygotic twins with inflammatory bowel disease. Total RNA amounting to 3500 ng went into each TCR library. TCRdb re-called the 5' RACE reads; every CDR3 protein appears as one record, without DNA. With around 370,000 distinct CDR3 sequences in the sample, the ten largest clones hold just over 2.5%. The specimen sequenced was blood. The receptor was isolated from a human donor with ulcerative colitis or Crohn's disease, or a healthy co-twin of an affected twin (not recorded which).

The CDR3 loop reads CASSGTGVGKNIQYF. The V gene is TRBV6-1, the J gene TRBJ2-4; TCRdb designates TRBD1, a call that cannot be tested without DNA. CDR1 and CDR2 from the germline V gene are MNHNS and SASEGT. The CDR3 consists of 15 residues.